This TCR beta chain was retrieved from a study of blood T cells in healthy people across ages. This clonotype was counted at least ten times. Per germline, CDR1 SQVTM and CDR2 ANQGSEA. Losses at the gene ends were 6 bases for V and 5 bases for J; bases not matched to a gene: 7. CDR3 length: 13 amino acids. Through a sample-barcoded 5' primer and a J-beta primer mix, a second PCR was run for roughly 6 to 11 cycles. Each cDNA was tagged by a template-switch adaptor containing 12 random nucleotides. There were at least 2.5 million CDR3-containing paired-end reads obtained from each sample. TCRdb re-derived calls from the 5' RACE reads in MiXCR, one entry per CDR3 protein. Among 1.5 million to 2 million distinct CDR3 sequences, roughly 30% were seen once, and the ten largest hold roughly 12%.

The clonotype comes from a woman between 25 and 40 years old in good health. The chain is built from TRBV29-1 and TRBJ2-3; 8 bases are a match to TRBD2. What was sequenced was blood. The CDR3 DNA sequence: TGCAGCGTGGCCAGCGGGAGTCAAGATACGCAGTATTTT. It encodes CSVASGSQDTQYF.